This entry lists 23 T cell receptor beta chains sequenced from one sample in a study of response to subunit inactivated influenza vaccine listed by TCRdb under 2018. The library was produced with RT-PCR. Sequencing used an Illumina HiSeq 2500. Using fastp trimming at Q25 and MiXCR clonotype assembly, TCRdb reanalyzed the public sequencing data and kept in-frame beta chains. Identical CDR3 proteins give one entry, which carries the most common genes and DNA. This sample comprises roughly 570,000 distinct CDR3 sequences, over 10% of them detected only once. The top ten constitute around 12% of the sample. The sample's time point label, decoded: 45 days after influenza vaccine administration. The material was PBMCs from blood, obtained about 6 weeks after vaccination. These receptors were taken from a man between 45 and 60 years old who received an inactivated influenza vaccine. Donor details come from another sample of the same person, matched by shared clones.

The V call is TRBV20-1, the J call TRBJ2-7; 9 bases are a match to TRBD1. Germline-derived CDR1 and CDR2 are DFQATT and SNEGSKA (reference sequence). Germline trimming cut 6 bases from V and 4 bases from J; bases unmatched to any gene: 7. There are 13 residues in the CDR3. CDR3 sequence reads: CSAQGDRVYEQYF. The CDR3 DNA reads TGCAGTGCCCAGGGGGACAGGGTGTACGAGCAGTACTTC.

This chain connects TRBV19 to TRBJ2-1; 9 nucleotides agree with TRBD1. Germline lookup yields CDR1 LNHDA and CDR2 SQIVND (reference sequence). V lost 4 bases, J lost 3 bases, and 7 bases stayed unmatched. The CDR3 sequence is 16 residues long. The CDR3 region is CASSRLDRGNYNEQFF. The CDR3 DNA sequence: TGTGCCAGTAGTAGACTCGACAGGGGGAACTACAATGAGCAGTTCTTC.

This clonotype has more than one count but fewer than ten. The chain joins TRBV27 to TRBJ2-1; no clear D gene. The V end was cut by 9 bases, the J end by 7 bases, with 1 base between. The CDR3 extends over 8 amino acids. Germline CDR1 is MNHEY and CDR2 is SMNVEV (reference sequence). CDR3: CARNEQFF. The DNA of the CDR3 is TGTGCCAGAAATGAGCAGTTCTTC.

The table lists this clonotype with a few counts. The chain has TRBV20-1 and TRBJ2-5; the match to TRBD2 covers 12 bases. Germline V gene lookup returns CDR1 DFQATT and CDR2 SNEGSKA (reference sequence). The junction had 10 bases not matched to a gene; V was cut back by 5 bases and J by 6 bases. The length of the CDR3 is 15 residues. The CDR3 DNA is TGCAGTGCTTCTACACTGACTAGCGGGGGCCAGACCCAGTACTTC. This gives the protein CSASTLTSGGQTQYF.

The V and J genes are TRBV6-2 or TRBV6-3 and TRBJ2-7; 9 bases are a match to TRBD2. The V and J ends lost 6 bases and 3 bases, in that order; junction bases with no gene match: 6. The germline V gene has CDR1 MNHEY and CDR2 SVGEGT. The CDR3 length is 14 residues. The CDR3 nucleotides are TGTGCCAGCAGCCAAAGCGGGAGGCTCTACGAGCAGTACTTC. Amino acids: CASSQSGRLYEQYF.

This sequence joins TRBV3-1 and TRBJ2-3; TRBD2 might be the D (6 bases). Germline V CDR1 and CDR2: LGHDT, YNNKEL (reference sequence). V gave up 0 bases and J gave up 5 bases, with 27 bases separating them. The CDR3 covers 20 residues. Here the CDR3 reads CASSQDGYTQTRALRDTQYF. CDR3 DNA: TGTGCCAGCAGCCAAGACGGGTACACGCAGACTAGGGCTCTTAGAGATACGCAGTATTTT.

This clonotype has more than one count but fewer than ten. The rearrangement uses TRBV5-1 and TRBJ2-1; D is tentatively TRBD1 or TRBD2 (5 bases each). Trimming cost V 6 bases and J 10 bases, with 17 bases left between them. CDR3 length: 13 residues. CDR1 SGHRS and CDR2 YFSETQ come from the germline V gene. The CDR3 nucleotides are TGCGCCAGCACTACCTTGGGGGATTCGGAGCAGTTCTTC. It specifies CASTTLGDSEQFF.

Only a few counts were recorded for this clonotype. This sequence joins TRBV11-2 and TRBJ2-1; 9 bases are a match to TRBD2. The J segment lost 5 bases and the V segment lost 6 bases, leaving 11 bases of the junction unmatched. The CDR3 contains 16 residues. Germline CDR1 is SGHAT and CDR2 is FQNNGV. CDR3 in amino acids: CASRPSLAGPHNEQFF. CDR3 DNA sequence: TGTGCCAGCAGACCCTCCCTAGCGGGGCCCCACAATGAGCAGTTCTTC.

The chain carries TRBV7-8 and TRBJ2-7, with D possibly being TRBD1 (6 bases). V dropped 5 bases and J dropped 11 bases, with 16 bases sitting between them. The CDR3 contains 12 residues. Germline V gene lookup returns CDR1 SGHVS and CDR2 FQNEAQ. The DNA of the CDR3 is TGTGCCAGCAGCACGGACAGAGTAAAGGAGTACTTC. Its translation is CASSTDRVKEYF.

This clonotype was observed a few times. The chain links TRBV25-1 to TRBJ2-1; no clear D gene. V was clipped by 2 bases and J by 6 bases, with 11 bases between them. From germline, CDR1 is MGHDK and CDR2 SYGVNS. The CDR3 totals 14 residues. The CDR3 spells CASSEPASGNEQFF. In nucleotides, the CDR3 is TGTGCCAGCAGTGAACCGGCTAGTGGCAATGAGCAGTTCTTC.

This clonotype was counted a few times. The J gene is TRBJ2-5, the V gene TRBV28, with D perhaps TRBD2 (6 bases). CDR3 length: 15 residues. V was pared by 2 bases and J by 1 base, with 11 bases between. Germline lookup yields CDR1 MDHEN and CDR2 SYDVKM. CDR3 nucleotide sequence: TGTGCCAGCAGTTTAGGGGGACTCCCCCAAGAGACCCAGTACTTC. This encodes CASSLGGLPQETQYF.

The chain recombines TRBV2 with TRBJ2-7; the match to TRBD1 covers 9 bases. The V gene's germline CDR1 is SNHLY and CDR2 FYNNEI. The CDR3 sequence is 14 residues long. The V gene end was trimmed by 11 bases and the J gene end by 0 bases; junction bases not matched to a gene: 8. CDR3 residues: CAGAGTGTSYEQYF. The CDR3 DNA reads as TGTGCCGGGGCCGGGACAGGGACCTCCTACGAGCAGTACTTC.

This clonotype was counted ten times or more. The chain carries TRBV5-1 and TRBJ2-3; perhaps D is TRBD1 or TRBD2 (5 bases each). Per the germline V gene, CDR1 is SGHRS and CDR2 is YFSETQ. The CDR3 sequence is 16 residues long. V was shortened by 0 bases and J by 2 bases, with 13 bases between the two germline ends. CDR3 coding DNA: TGCGCCAGCAGCTTGGCCGGGGCAGGGAACACAGATACGCAGTATTTT. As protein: CASSLAGAGNTDTQYF.

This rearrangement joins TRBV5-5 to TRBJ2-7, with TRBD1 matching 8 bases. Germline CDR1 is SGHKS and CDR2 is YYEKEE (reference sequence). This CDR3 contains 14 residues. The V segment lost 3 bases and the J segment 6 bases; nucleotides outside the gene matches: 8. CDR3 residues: CASSYRDRSIEQYF. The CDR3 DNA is TGTGCCAGCAGCTACCGGGACAGGTCTATCGAGCAGTACTTC.

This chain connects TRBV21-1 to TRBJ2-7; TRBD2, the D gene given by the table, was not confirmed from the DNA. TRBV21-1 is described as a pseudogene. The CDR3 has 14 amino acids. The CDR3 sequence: CASSNGGVWFEQYF. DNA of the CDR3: TGTGCCAGCAGCAATGGCGGGGTTTGGTTCGAGCAGTACTTC.

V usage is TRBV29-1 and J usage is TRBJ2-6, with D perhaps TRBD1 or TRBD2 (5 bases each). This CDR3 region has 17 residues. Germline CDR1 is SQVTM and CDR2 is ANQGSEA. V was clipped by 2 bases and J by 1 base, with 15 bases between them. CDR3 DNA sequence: TGCAGCGTTGAATGGGGGAGACATTCGTCTGGGGCCAACGTCCTGACTTTC. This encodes CSVEWGRHSSGANVLTF.

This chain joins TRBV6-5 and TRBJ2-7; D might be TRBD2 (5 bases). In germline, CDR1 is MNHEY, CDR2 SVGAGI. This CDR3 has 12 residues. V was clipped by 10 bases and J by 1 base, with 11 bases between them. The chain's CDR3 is CATGGGSYEQYF. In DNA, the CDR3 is TGTGCCACCGGAGGAGGATCCTACGAGCAGTACTTC.

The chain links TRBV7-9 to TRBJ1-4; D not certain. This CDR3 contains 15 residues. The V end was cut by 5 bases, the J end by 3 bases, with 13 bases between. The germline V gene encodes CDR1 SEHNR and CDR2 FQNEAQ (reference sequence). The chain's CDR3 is CASSKDPTANEKLFF. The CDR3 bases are TGTGCCAGCAGCAAAGACCCTACGGCTAATGAAAAACTGTTTTTT.

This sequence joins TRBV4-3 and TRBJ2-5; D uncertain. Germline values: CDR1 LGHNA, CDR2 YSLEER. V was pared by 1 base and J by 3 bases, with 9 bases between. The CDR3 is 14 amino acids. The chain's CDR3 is CASSQVKGKETQYF. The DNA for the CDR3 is TGCGCCAGCAGCCAAGTTAAGGGAAAAGAGACCCAGTACTTC.

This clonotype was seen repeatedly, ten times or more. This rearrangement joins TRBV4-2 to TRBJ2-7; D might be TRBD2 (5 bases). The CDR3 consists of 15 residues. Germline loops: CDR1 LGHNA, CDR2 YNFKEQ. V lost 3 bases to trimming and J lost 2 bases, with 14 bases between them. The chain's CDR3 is CASSQREGPTYEQYF. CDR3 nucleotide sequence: TGTGCCAGCAGCCAGAGAGAGGGCCCCACCTACGAGCAGTACTTC.

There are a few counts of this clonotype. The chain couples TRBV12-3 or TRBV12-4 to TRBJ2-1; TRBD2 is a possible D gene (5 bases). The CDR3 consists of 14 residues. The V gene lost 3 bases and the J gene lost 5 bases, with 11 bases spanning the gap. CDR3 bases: TGTGCCAGCAGTTTCATCACTAGGGACAATGAGCAGTTCTTC. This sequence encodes CASSFITRDNEQFF.

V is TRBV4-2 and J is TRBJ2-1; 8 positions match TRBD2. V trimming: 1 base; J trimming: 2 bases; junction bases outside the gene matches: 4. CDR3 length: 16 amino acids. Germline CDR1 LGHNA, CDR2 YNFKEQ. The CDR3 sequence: CASSQGAGGTYNEQFF. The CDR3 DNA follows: TGTGCCAGCAGCCAAGGCGCGGGGGGAACCTACAATGAGCAGTTCTTC.

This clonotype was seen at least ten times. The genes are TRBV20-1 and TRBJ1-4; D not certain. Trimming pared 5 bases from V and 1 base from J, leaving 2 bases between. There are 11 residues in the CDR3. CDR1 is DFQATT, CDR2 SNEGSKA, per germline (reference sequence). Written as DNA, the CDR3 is TGCAGTGCTGAAACTAATGAAAAACTGTTTTTT. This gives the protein CSAETNEKLFF.